The clone carrying this T cell receptor beta chain occurred once. What it binds is not known. TCRdb reprocessed the reads via MiXCR and lists one record per CDR3 protein. The table has some 500,000 distinct CDR3 sequences, roughly 43% seen once; the top ten hold about 46%. The sample belongs to a study of T cell repertoires in cytomegalovirus infection. This clonotype was sampled from a human donor in good health (CMV status not recorded). Some clones in this sample may be carry-over from other donors' samples. Here the sequenced sample was cultured PBMCs, taken from culture after CMV antigen stimulation.

As DNA, the CDR3 is TGTGCCAGTAGTCGGTCTGTGGCGAGAAACAATGAGCAGTTCTTC. Its translation is CASSRSVARNNEQFF. The chain carries TRBV19 and TRBJ2-1; no reliable D call. CDR3 size: 15 residues. V shed 5 bases and J shed 5 bases, with 16 bases lying between them. The germline V gene encodes CDR1 LNHDA and CDR2 SQIVND (reference sequence).